This note documents a single TCR beta chain sequence. Antigen specificity is unknown. These data belong to a study of T-cell memory formation after mild COVID-19. General observations from the study: Day 15 to 85 contracting clones showed balanced CD4/CD8; later expanders leaned CD4+.

MiXCR was run by TCRdb on the 5' RACE reads, yielding one entry per CDR3 protein. The repertoire has about 440,000 distinct CDR3 sequences, 15% to 25% of them found once; the top ten carry 7.5% to 10%. The V end was cut by 6 bases, the J end by 2 bases, with 14 bases between. The CDR3 sequence is 15 residues long. The sequencing sample was made of PBMCs or a T cell subset sorted from them (not recorded which). This TCR was sampled from an adult woman who had mild COVID-19 (a few samples of this study predate the infection). Cell type and time point are not known. The V call is TRBV12-3 or TRBV12-4, the J call TRBJ1-5; D is perhaps TRBD1 (6 bases). The DNA for the CDR3 is TGTGCCAGCAGGCGCGGGGGGCTGGGCAATCAGCCCCAGCATTTT. This gives the protein CASRRGGLGNQPQHF.